Described below is a single TCR beta chain sequence and its context. The germline V gene encodes CDR1 SGDLS and CDR2 YYNGEE. This CDR3 spans 14 amino acids. Trimming cost V 4 bases and J 1 base; bases outside gene matches: 5. This sample was taken from a study of control samples from healthy donors and cancer patients. Data came from immunoSEQ multiplex PCR; TCRdb stores just in-frame clones and leaves some out. The sample yields tens of thousands of clones, about nine tenths seen once. This TCR came from a young man in good health. This chain uses TRBV9 with TRBJ2-7, with 7 nucleotides matching TRBD1. The sequencing input was blood. This CDR3 is CASSLTGLSYEQYF. The CDR3, as DNA: TGTGCCAGCAGCTTGACAGGGCTGTCCTACGAGCAGTACTTC.